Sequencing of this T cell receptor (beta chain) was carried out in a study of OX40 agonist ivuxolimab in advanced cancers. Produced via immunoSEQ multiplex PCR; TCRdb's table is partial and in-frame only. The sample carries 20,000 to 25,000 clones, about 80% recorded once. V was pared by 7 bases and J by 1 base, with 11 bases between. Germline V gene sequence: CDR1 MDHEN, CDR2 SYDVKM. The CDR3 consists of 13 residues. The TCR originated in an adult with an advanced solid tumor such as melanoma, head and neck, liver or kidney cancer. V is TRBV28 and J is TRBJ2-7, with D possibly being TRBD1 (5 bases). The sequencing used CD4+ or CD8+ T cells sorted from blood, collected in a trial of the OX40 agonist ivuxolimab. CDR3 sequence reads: CASKYPGSYEQYF. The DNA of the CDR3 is TGTGCCAGCAAATATCCAGGGTCCTACGAGCAGTACTTC.